These 21 T cell receptor beta chains share one sample of origin, sequenced in a study of blood T cell repertoires in COVID-19. Here immunoSEQ multiplex PCR was the method, and the copy in TCRdb shows in-frame clones only, minus some. The sample consists of approximately 77,000 clones, approximately 76% of them appearing once. Sequenced material: peripheral blood. Source of these receptors: a man aged 70 or older with active or convalescent COVID-19.

The CDR3 is CSVTGTGSNQPQHF. The CDR3 coding sequence is TGCAGCGTTACCGGGACAGGGTCCAATCAGCCCCAGCATTTT. The chain recombines TRBV29-1 with TRBJ1-5, with 9 positions matching TRBD1. In germline, CDR1 is SQVTM, CDR2 ANQGSEA. J gave up 3 bases and V 5 bases, and 5 bases lay outside the gene matches. The CDR3 loop spans 14 amino acids.

The genes are TRBV19 and TRBJ2-1; no clear D. The CDR3 sequence is 16 residues long. V was pared by 3 bases and J by 0 bases, with 12 bases between. The germline gives CDR1 LNHDA, CDR2 SQIVND (reference sequence). DNA for the CDR3: TGTGCCAGTAGTATTACCCATCCGAGCTCCTACAATGAGCAGTTCTTC. Amino acid sequence: CASSITHPSSYNEQFF.

The CDR3 protein is CATSKNQGLHYGYTF. DNA for the CDR3: TGTGCCACCAGCAAAAACCAGGGACTCCACTATGGCTACACCTTC. The V and J genes are TRBV15 and TRBJ1-2; D possibly corresponds to TRBD1 (5 bases). The CDR3 consists of 15 residues. The V gene lost 4 bases and the J gene lost 3 bases, with 15 bases spanning the gap. Germline lookup yields CDR1 LNHNV and CDR2 YYDKDF (reference sequence).

The chain combines TRBV4-2 with TRBJ2-2; 15 nucleotides align to TRBD2. V dropped 5 bases and J dropped 6; count of bases not matched to a gene: 7. Germline V CDR1 and CDR2: LGHNA, YNFKEQ. The CDR3 has 17 amino acids. The CDR3 here is CASSYGLAGGQSGELFF. The CDR3 DNA follows: TGTGCCAGCAGCTATGGACTAGCGGGGGGGCAGTCCGGGGAGCTGTTTTTT.

The chain carries TRBV28 and TRBJ2-1; 7 positions agree with TRBD1. Per germline, CDR1 MDHEN and CDR2 SYDVKM. V lost 3 bases, J lost 6 bases, and 5 bases stayed unmatched. The CDR3 consists of 14 residues. CDR3 in DNA: TGTGCCAGCAGTTTCCGCTCAGGGGGCAATGAGCAGTTCTTC. Its translation: CASSFRSGGNEQFF.

This clone was observed a handful of times. CDR3 coding DNA: TGTGCCACCATTACACAGCTCTCTGGAAACACCATATATTTT. Amino acids: CATITQLSGNTIYF. The rearrangement links TRBV11-3 to TRBJ1-3; D is unresolved. Trimming removed 10 bases at V and 0 bases at J, with 13 bases between. This CDR3 contains 14 residues. Germline CDR1 SGHNT, CDR2 YENEEA.

This clone was seen only a few times. This sequence joins TRBV7-2 and TRBJ2-2; 7 bases align to TRBD2. CDR1 is SGHTA and CDR2 is FQGNSA in the germline V gene. The CDR3 extends over 14 amino acids. The V gene end was trimmed by 4 bases and the J gene end by 2 bases; junction bases not matched to a gene: 1. The CDR3 here is CASSSGGNTGELFF. The CDR3 DNA is TGTGCCAGCAGCTCGGGGGGAAACACCGGGGAGCTGTTTTTT. Full variable domain (remainder filled in from reference TRBV7-2 and TRBJ2-2): GAGVSQSPSNKVTEKGKDVELRCDPISGHTALYWYRQSLGQGLEFLIYFQGNSAPDKSGLPSDRFSAERTGGSVSTLTIQRTQQEDSAVYLCASSSGGNTGELFFGEGSRLTVL.

This clone was observed a handful of times. This chain uses TRBV11-2 with TRBJ2-4; D call uncertain. V was trimmed by 0 bases and J by 15 bases, leaving 15 bases between them. Germline V lookup: CDR1 SGHAT, CDR2 FQNNGV. This CDR3 has 13 residues. Written as DNA, the CDR3 is TGTGCCAGCAGCTTAGATCTAGGCCGTCAGTGGTACTTC. As protein: CASSLDLGRQWYF.

This clone was observed a single time. V usage is TRBV29-1 and J usage is TRBJ1-2; 7 nucleotides agree with TRBD1. The trim removed 7 bases at V and 1 base at J, leaving 9 bases unmatched. Germline CDR1 reads SQVTM; CDR2 reads ANQGSEA. The CDR3 sequence is 14 residues long. The CDR3 here is CSGGQVSGNYGYTF. In DNA, the CDR3 is TGCAGCGGCGGACAGGTATCCGGTAACTATGGCTACACCTTC.

V and J are TRBV9 and TRBJ1-3, with unresolved D. In germline, CDR1 is SGDLS, CDR2 YYNGEE. The V and J ends lost 5 bases and 4 bases respectively, with 13 bases between them. The CDR3 spans 14 residues. As DNA, the CDR3 is TGTGCCAGCAGGGCGAGGTTGGCGGGAAACACCATATATTTT. Translated, it gives CASRARLAGNTIYF.

The chain couples TRBV30 to TRBJ2-2; tentatively, D is TRBD2 (7 bases). The CDR3 length is 13 residues. The germline V gene encodes CDR1 GTSNPN and CDR2 SVGIG (reference sequence). The CDR3 sequence: CAGRGARTGELFF. The CDR3 coding sequence is TGTGCGGGACGGGGGGCCAGGACCGGGGAGCTGTTTTTT.

This chain links TRBV24-1 with TRBJ2-7; the D gene is possibly TRBD1 (7 bases). CDR1 and CDR2 from the germline V gene are KGHDR and SFDVKD. There are 15 residues in the CDR3. V lost 3 bases to trimming and J lost 5 bases, with 16 bases between them. The CDR3 region is CATSDGGTGEDEQYF. The CDR3 bases are TGTGCCACCAGTGATGGGGGCACAGGGGAGGACGAGCAGTACTTC.

V gene TRBV5-1 combines with J gene TRBJ2-3, with 7 bases matching TRBD2. CDR1 is SGHRS and CDR2 is YFSETQ in the germline V gene. CDR3 length equals 16 residues. V shed 4 bases, J shed 0 bases, and the junction held 8 bases outside the gene matches. The CDR3 reads CASSLGGRASTDTQYF. The CDR3 bases are TGCGCCAGCAGCCTGGGGGGGAGGGCTAGCACAGATACGCAGTATTTT.

This chain joins TRBV27 and TRBJ1-1; the D gene is possibly TRBD1 (6 bases). The CDR3 contains 16 residues. Trimming removed 5 bases from V and 5 bases from J, with 21 bases in between. From germline, CDR1 is MNHEY and CDR2 SMNVEV (reference sequence). The CDR3 spells CASSPYRVGEKTEAFF. The CDR3 region has the DNA TGTGCCAGCAGTCCCTACAGGGTAGGGGAAAAAACTGAAGCTTTCTTT.

This clone was observed a handful of times. The J gene is TRBJ2-6, the V gene TRBV28, with unresolved D. There are 14 residues in the CDR3. CDR1 is MDHEN and CDR2 is SYDVKM in the germline V gene. The germline V and J ends were trimmed by 2 bases and 8 bases, with 10 bases remaining between them. DNA for the CDR3: TGTGCCAGCAGTTTAGGGCAGGCTCCCAACGTCCTGACTTTC. It is translated as CASSLGQAPNVLTF.

The CDR3 sequence is CASSEGGGRSNQPQHF. The CDR3 DNA reads TGTGCCAGCAGTGAAGGAGGAGGTAGGAGCAATCAGCCCCAGCATTTT. The J gene is TRBJ1-5, the V gene TRBV2, with no clear D. V was shortened by 1 base and J by 1 base, with 11 bases between the two germline ends. Germline CDR1 and CDR2: SNHLY and FYNNEI. The CDR3 length is 16 residues.

V usage is TRBV7-9 and J usage is TRBJ2-5; D perhaps matches TRBD2 (6 bases). The V end was cut by 0 bases, the J end by 3 bases, with 11 bases between. Germline V lookup: CDR1 SEHNR, CDR2 FQNEAQ (reference sequence). The CDR3 is 15 residues long. CDR3 in DNA: TGTGCCAGCAGCTTAGCGTTGGGGGGAGAAGAGACCCAGTACTTC. Its translation is CASSLALGGEETQYF.

In DNA, the CDR3 is TGTGCCAGCAGCCCTGAACCGGGGAGGGGCTATGGCTACACCTTC. Translating it yields CASSPEPGRGYGYTF. The J gene is TRBJ1-2, the V gene TRBV6-2 or TRBV6-3; possibly TRBD1 for D (5 bases). The CDR3 is 15 residues long. The V end lost 6 bases, the J end lost 4 bases, and 18 bases lay between the germline ends. Per germline, CDR1 MNHEY and CDR2 SVGEGT.

This clone was seen a few times. The V call is TRBV14, the J call TRBJ2-7, with TRBD1 identical over 12 bases. From germline, CDR1 is SGHDN and CDR2 FVKESK. V lost 4 bases and J lost 4; bases outside the gene matches: 5. This CDR3 contains 15 residues. The CDR3 bases are TGTGCCAGCAGCCCCTGGGACAGGGGGCCTTACGAGCAGTACTTC. This translates into CASSPWDRGPYEQYF.

J is TRBJ1-2 and V is TRBV7-9, with TRBD1 as a possible D gene (6 bases). The length of the CDR3 is 15 residues. Germline CDR1 and CDR2: SEHNR and FQNEAQ (reference sequence). Trimming shortened V by 5 bases and J by 4 bases, and 17 bases separated the two germline ends. This chain's CDR3 is CASSPNRDTPYGYTF. The CDR3 nucleotides are TGTGCCAGCAGCCCTAACCGGGACACCCCCTATGGCTACACCTTC.

This clone has ten or more counts. The genes are TRBV7-8 and TRBJ1-1; unclear D gene. This CDR3 comprises 12 residues. Germline V CDR1 and CDR2: SGHVS, FQNEAQ. The V end was cut by 5 bases, the J end by 3 bases, with 7 bases between. The CDR3 loop reads CASSPGDTEAFF. The CDR3 bases are TGTGCCAGCAGCCCGGGAGACACTGAAGCTTTCTTT.